This T cell receptor beta chain is from a study of cytomegalovirus exposure and HLA in healthy donors. Overall study: The same platform was used for the 100 to 150 validation repertoires and the roughly 680 first-cohort repertoires, a later analysis reported.

V shed 1 base, J shed 3 bases, and the junction held 3 bases outside the gene matches. CDR3 length: 16 amino acids. Germline CDR1 and CDR2: LNHNV and YYDKDF (reference sequence). Note on this clone: The antigen is unknown.

The repertoire was sequenced with immunoSEQ multiplex PCR; TCRdb's copy has only in-frame clones and lacks some. In the table there are 80,000 to 100,000 clones, roughly 87% of which are singletons. General observations from the study: According to reports, the classifier identified cytomegalovirus status with high specificity and sensitivity. Rarity held for most TCR sequences, but there were some public TCRs that occurred in many donors.

This chain links TRBV15 with TRBJ2-7; 13 bases are a match to TRBD2. This receptor was taken from a man aged 18 to 30 in good health and CMV-seropositive. The specimen sequenced was PBMCs. The CDR3 loop reads CATSRGTSGSLYEQYF. CDR3 DNA sequence: TGTGCCACCAGCAGAGGGACTAGCGGGAGCCTCTACGAGCAGTACTTC.